The source of this TCR beta chain is a study of shared clonotypes between healthy human individuals. General study findings and limits: Sequencing depth was predicted to influence how clonotypes are shared among donors. In this cohort, only blood was sampled, and tissue repertoires likely differ. Naive CD4 clonotype sharing across several donors was around 5.5%.

Naive CD8 cells, CD45RO-negative and positively selected for CCR7, excluded terminally differentiated effector memory CD45RA+ cells. This clone was found once. Its antigen is unidentified. The assay was immunoSEQ multiplex PCR, and TCRdb's table has in-frame clones only and misses some. The profile shows over 2 million clones, over 85% of them singletons. Germline CDR1 reads MGHRA; CDR2 reads YSYEKL. This CDR3 spans 16 amino acids. Between the trimmed V and J ends, which lost 4 bases and 4 bases, there was a span of 14 bases. The sequencing input was naive CD8+ T cells sorted from blood. The V and J genes are TRBV4-1 and TRBJ1-6; D possibly corresponds to TRBD1 (5 bases). This receptor was obtained from a man aged 18 to 29 in good health. In DNA, the CDR3 is TGCGCCAGCAGCCCCCAAAGGGGCGTTTATAATTCACCCCTCCACTTT. Residues: CASSPQRGVYNSPLHF.